The subject of this entry is one T cell receptor (beta chain). Its antigen is currently not known. Per-base qualities were not stored, and no clone one base away is much larger. Library prep was done by the immunoSEQ multiplex PCR assay. TCRdb mirrors the immuneACCESS table, restricted to in-frame sequences. Some clones are absent from its copies; in checked studies, under half trace to an unresolved V gene, and the reason for the others is unknown. This sample lists some 120,000 clones; about 87% were detected once. Of the sample, just under 3% falls within the top ten clones. These data come from a study of control samples from healthy donors and cancer patients (dated by TCRdb to the early 2020s). The junction shows trimming of 6 bases on V and 2 bases on J, and the gene matches do not reach 3 bases of it. The germline V gene yields MGHDK for CDR1 and SYGVNS for CDR2. The CDR3, cysteine through phenylalanine, is 13 amino acids long. CDR3 DNA is the only sequence kept; it has 39 bases, read in frame from the first base.

The material sequenced was blood. The receptor chain draws on TRBV25-1 and TRBJ1-2, and TRBD1 matches 7 of the central bases. The receptor comes from a man in his fifties or sixties in good health. The DNA sequence is as follows: TGTGCCAGCAGCAGACAGGGAAACTATGGCTACACCTTC. The encoded protein is CASSRQGNYGYTF.